This T cell receptor beta chain was retrieved from a study of CD8 T cells in Susac syndrome. When the RNA was reverse transcribed, random hexamers were used with an input of about 0.5 to 1 ug. TCRdb ran MiXCR on the immunoSEQ multiplex PCR reads and lists one entry per CDR3 protein. There are around 170,000 distinct CDR3 sequences in the sample; 90% to 96% occur only once, and approximately 0.1% lies in the top ten. This CDR3 contains 15 residues. Germline CDR1 and CDR2: SGHRS and YFSETQ. V lost 4 bases, J lost 5 bases, and 9 bases stayed unmatched. Sequencing was done on a sample of CD4+ T cells from PBMCs. The chain carries TRBV5-1 and TRBJ2-5; 9 nucleotides agree with TRBD1. This TCR was sampled from a human donor with Susac syndrome. The CDR3 DNA reads TGCGCCAGCAGCGGTGGACAGGGGAAGCGGGAGACCCAGTACTTC. The encoded protein is CASSGGQGKRETQYF.